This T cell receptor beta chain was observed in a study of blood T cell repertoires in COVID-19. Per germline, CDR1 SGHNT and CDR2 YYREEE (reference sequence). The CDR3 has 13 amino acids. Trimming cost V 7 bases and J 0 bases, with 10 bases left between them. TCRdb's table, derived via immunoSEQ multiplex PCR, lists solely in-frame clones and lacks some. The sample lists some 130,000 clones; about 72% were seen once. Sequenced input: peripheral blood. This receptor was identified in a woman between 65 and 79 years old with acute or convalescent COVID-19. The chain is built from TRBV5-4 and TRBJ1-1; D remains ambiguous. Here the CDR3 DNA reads TGTGCCAGCGCCGCGGCCCTGAACACTGAAGCTTTCTTT. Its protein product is CASAAALNTEAFF.